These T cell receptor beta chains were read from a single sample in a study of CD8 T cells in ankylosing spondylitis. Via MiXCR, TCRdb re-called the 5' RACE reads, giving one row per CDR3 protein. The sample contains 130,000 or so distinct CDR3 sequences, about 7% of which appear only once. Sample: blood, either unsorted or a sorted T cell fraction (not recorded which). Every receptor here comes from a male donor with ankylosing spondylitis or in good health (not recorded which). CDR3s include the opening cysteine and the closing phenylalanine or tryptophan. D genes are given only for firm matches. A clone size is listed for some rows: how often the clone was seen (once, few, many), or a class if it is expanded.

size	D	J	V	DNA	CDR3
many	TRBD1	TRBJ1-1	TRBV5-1	TGCGCCAGCAGCTCCCGGACAGGGGGCACTGAAGCTTTCTTT	CASSSRTGGTEAFF
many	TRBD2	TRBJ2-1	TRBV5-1	TGCGCCAGCAGCTTGGGACTAGCGGGGGGCCACAATGAGCAGTTCTTC	CASSLGLAGGHNEQFF
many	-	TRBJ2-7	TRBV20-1	TGCAGTGCTGCCCTGATGGGTTCCTACGAGCAGTACTTC	CSAALMGSYEQYF
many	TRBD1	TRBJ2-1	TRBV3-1	TGTGCCAGCAGCCAGGAAACAGGGGGAGACAATGAGCAGTTCTTC	CASSQETGGDNEQFF
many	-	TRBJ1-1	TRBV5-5	TGTGCCAGCAGCTTGACCCGATACGGGCAGCCTGAAGCTTTCTTT	CASSLTRYGQPEAFF
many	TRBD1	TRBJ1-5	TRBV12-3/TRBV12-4	TGTGCCAGCAGAGGACAGGGCAATCAGCCCCAGCATTTT	CASRGQGNQPQHF
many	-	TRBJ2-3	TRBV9	TGTGCCAGCACCAAGGGGGTCGGGGATACGCAGTATTTT	CASTKGVGDTQYF
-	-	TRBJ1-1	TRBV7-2	TGTGCCAGCAGCTTAGAACGGCATCAGGGCGGAGCTTTCTTT	CASSLERHQGGAFF
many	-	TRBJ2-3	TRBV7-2	TGTGCCAGCAGCTTAACGCGGGGGCCCACAGATACGCAGTATTTT	CASSLTRGPTDTQYF
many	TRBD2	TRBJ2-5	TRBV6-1	TGTGCCAGCAGTCTCCGACTAGCGGGACAAGAGACCCAGTACTTC	CASSLRLAGQETQYF
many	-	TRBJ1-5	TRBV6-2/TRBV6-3	TGTGCCAGCAGTTACGGGATGGCAGGTGGGAGCAATCAGCCCCAGCATTTT	CASSYGMAGGSNQPQHF
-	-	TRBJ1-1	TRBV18	TGTGCCAGCTCACCACTAAACAGCCGGGGGGGAACTGAAGCTTTCTTT	CASSPLNSRGGTEAFF
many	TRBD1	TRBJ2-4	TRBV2	TGTGCCAGCAGTGGAATGACAGGGTCTGCCAAAAACATTCAGTACTTC	CASSGMTGSAKNIQYF
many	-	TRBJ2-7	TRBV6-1	TGTGCCAGCCGGCTTTTTACGGGGGCCATTTACGAGCAGTACTTC	CASRLFTGAIYEQYF
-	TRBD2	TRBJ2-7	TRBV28	TGTGCCATGGGCGCCGGACTAGCCTACGAGCAGTACTTC	CAMGAGLAYEQYF
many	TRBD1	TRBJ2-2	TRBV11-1	TGTGCCAGCAGCCCAGGGGGACACCGGAACACCGGGGAGCTGTTTTTT	CASSPGGHRNTGELFF
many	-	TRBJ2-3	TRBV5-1	TGCGCCAGCAGCTTGGATCGAGGACGGAACACAGATACGCAGTATTTT	CASSLDRGRNTDTQYF
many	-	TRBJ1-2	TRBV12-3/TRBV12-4	TGTGCCAGCAGTTTAGACAGGGCGAGCTATGGCTACACCTTC	CASSLDRASYGYTF
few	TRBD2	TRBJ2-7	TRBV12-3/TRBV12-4	TGTGCCAGCAGTAGGACTAGCGGGGGTTCCTACGAGCAGTACTTC	CASSRTSGGSYEQYF
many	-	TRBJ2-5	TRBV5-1	TGCGCCAGCACCCCCCGCGGGTACATGGAGACCCAGTACTTC	CASTPRGYMETQYF
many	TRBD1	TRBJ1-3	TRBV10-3	TGTGCCATCAGCACCGGGACAGACGGAAACACCATATATTTT	CAISTGTDGNTIYF
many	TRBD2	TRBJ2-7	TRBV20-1	TGCAGTGCTGCAGATAGCGGGAGTCGGAGCTCCTACGAGCAGTACTTC	CSAADSGSRSSYEQYF
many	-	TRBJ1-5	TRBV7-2	TGTGCCAGCAGCTTAGTGTCGGGCGCAAGCAATCAGCCCCAGCATTTT	CASSLVSGASNQPQHF
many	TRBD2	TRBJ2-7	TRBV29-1	TGCAGCGTTGCGGGACTAAGCAACGAGCAGTACTTC	CSVAGLSNEQYF
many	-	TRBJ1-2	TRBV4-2	TGTGCCAGCAGCCAAGCAGACAGGCTATATGGCTACACCTTC	CASSQADRLYGYTF
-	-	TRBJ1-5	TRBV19	TGTGCCAGTACGGGGGACCGCAATCAGCCCCAGCATTTT	CASTGDRNQPQHF
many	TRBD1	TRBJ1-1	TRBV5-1	TGCGCCAGCAGCCCAGGGGGCTGGGGCACTGAAGCTTTCTTT	CASSPGGWGTEAFF
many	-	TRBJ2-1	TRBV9	TGTGCCAGCAGCGTTAAGTTAGCGCCGCCCTACAATGAGCAGTTCTTC	CASSVKLAPPYNEQFF
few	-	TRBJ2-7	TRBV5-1	TGCGCCAGCAGCCCCGGACACCCCTACGAGCAGTACTTC	CASSPGHPYEQYF
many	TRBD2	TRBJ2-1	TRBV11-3	TGTGCCAGCAGTAAAGAGGGAGGACTAGCGGGATCCAATGAGCAGTTCTTC	CASSKEGGLAGSNEQFF
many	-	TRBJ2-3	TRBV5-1	TGCGCCAGCACGTCGGGCGGAACAGATACGCAGTATTTT	CASTSGGTDTQYF
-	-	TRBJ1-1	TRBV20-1	TGCAGTGCTAGAACGGCAGGGGCTATGAACACTGAAGCTTTCTTT	CSARTAGAMNTEAFF
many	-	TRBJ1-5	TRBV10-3	TGTGCCATCAGTGCGGGGGATTTGAGCAATCAGCCCCAGCATTTT	CAISAGDLSNQPQHF
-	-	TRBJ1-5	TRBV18	TGTGCCAGCTCACCAGAAGGGTACCCCCAGCATTTT	CASSPEGYPQHF
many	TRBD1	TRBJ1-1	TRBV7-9	TGTGCCAGCAGCGCCGGGACAGGGGAAGCTTTCTTT	CASSAGTGEAFF
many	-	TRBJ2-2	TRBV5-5	TGTGCCAGCAGCTTGGACCCTCCGGGCGTCGCCGGGGAGCTGTTTTTT	CASSLDPPGVAGELFF
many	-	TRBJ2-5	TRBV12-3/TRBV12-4	TGTGCCAGCAGTTTGTATGTGCAAGAGACCCAGTACTTC	CASSLYVQETQYF
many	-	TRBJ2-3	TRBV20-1	TGCAGTGCTAGAGGCCAGGGCGCGGCAGATACGCAGTATTTT	CSARGQGAADTQYF
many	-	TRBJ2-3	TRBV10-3	TGTGCCATCAGCCACCCCCCGGGAATCACAGATACGCAGTATTTT	CAISHPPGITDTQYF
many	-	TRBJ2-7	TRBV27	TGTGCCGGCCACCCCCCCCAGGGGGGAGAATACGAGCAGTACTTC	CAGHPPQGGEYEQYF
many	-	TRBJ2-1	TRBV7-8	TGTGCCAGCAACACATTACCGGAGCCCCCCTACAATGAGCAGTTCTTC	CASNTLPEPPYNEQFF
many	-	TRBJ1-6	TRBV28	TGTGCCAGCAGTTTAAAATCCCCGGGCGGGACTTCACCCCTCCACTTT	CASSLKSPGGTSPLHF
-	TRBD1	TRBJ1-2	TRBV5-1	TGCGCCAGCAGCTTGGGACAGGGGGTTTACTATGGCTACACCTTC	CASSLGQGVYYGYTF
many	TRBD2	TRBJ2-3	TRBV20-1	TGCAGTGCTAGAGGCGGGAGCGCGACAGATACGCAGTATTTT	CSARGGSATDTQYF
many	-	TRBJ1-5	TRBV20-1	TGCAGTGCTAGAAGCCGGGACTCCGAAAATCAGCCCCAGCATTTT	CSARSRDSENQPQHF
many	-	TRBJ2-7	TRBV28	TGTGCCAGCAGTTTGGACACCTCCTACGAGCAGTACTTC	CASSLDTSYEQYF